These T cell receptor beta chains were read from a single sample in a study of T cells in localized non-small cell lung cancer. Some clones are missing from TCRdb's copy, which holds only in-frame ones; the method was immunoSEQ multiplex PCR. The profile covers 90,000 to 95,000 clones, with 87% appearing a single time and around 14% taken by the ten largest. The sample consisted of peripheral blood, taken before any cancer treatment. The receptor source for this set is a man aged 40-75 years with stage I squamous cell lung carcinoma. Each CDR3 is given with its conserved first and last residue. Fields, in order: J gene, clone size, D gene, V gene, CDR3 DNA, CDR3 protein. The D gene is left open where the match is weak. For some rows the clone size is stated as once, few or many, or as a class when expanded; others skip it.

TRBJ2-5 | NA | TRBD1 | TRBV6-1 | TGTGCCAGCAGTGCCGTATTGCGAGGGACAGTCCAAGAGACCCAGTACTTC | CASSAVLRGTVQETQYF
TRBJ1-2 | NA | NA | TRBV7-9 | TGTGCCAGCAGCTATTCCGACATCTCTAATGGCTACACCTTC | CASSYSDISNGYTF
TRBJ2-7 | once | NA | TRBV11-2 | TGTGCCAGCAGCTTAGAGAGGGGGGACGAGCAGTACTTC | CASSLERGDEQYF
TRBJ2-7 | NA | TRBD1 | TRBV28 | TGTGCCAGCAGTTTATCAAGGGGGCGAGCCTACGAGCAGTACTTC | CASSLSRGRAYEQYF
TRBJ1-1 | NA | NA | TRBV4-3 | TGCGCCAGCAGCCAAGAGGGGGGGCATGGGTTGAACACTGAAGCTTTCTTT | CASSQEGGHGLNTEAFF
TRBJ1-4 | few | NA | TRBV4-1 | TGCGCCAGCAGCCAAGAGTTAGGGGAAAAACTGTTTTTT | CASSQELGEKLFF
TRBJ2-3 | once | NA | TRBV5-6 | TGTGCCAGCAGCTCCCTCTTACGAACAGATACGCAGTATTTT | CASSSLLRTDTQYF
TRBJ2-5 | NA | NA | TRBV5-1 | TGCGCCAGCAGCTCCCAGGGACCTACAACGAAAGAGACCCAGTACTTC | CASSSQGPTTKETQYF
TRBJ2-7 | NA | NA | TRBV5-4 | TGTGCCAGCAGCTTGGCGTGGGCTGGGGAATACGAGCAGTACTTC | CASSLAWAGEYEQYF
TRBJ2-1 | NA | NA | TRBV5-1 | TGCGCCAGCAGCTTTAGCGTGGGTGGCTCCTACAATGAGCAGTTCTTC | CASSFSVGGSYNEQFF
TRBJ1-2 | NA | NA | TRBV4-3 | TGCGCCAGCAGCCAAGAAGGAAAAAAGGGTCACTATGGCTACACCTTC | CASSQEGKKGHYGYTF
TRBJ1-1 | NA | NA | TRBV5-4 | TGTGCCAGCAGCTTGCTTAACGGGGTTCGGGCTGAAGCTTTCTTT | CASSLLNGVRAEAFF
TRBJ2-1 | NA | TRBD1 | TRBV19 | TGTGCCAGTAGTACTGACAGGGGGCCTCACTACAATGAGCAGTTCTTC | CASSTDRGPHYNEQFF
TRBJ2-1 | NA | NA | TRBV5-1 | TGCGCCAGCAGCGTTCAGGGGTTCTCCTACAATGAGCAGTTCTTC | CASSVQGFSYNEQFF
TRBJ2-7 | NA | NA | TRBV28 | TGTGCCAGCAGATTCGACGGTACCTACGAGCAGTACTTC | CASRFDGTYEQYF
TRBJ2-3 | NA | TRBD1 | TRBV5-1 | TGCGCCAGCAGCCACAGGGGTAGGAACACAGATACGCAGTATTTT | CASSHRGRNTDTQYF
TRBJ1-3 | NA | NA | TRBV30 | TGTGCCTGGAAATCAAGGGCGTTGATGGCAAACACCATATATTTT | CAWKSRALMANTIYF
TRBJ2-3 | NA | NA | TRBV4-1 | TGCGCCAGCAGCCAAGATTCTGGACGGTGGGGTGGCACAGATACGCAGTATTTT | CASSQDSGRWGGTDTQYF
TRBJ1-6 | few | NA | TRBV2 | TGTGCCAGCATGGGACAATTTTTTCCCCTCCACTTT | CASMGQFFPLHF
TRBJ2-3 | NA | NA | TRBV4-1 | TGCGCCAGCAGCCAAGGCGCGTTCACAGATACGCAGTATTTT | CASSQGAFTDTQYF
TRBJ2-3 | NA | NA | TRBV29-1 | TGCAGCGTTGAAACCGGCCGCGTCGAGTATTTT | CSVETGRVEYF
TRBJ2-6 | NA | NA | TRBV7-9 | TGTGCCCTGCCCCCGGTGAAAGGGGCCAACGTCCTGACTTTC | CALPPVKGANVLTF
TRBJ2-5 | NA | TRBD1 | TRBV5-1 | TGCGCCAGCAGCTTGGGACGAACAGGGGGCGAGACCCAGTACTTC | CASSLGRTGGETQYF
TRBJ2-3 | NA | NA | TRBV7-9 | TGTGCCAGCAGCAGTAGCACAGATACGCAGTATTTT | CASSSSTDTQYF
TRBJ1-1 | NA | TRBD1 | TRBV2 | TGTGCCAGCACCACAGGGGAAAGGACTGAAGCTTTCTTT | CASTTGERTEAFF
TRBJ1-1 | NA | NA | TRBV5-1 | TGCGCCAGCAGCTTGGTTGGCGCCGGCACTGAAGCTTTCTTT | CASSLVGAGTEAFF
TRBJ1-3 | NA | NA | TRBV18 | TGTGCCAGCTCGCTGGGAGGGAGCTCTGGAAACACCATATATTTT | CASSLGGSSGNTIYF
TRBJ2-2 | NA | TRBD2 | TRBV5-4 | TGTGCCAGCAGCTTGCCAGGACTAGCGTATGCGAACACCGGGGAGCTGTTTTTT | CASSLPGLAYANTGELFF
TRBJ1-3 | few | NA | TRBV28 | TGTGCCAGCCTTTCAATCGACAGTTTTGCTGGAAACACCATATATTTT | CASLSIDSFAGNTIYF
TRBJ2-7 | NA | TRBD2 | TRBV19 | TGTGCCACCACTTCAAGAGGACTAGCGGGGGGCTACGAGCAGTACTTC | CATTSRGLAGGYEQYF
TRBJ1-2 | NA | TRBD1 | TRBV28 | TGTGCCAGCAAACGGGACAGGGGAACCGCCACGTTTCATGGCTACACCTTC | CASKRDRGTATFHGYTF
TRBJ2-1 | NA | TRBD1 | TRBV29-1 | TGCAGCGCCCGGACAGGGGGGTACAATGAGCAGTTCTTC | CSARTGGYNEQFF
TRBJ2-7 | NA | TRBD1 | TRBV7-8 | TGTGCCAGCAGCGCACAGGGGGCGTCGTACGAGCAGTACTTC | CASSAQGASYEQYF
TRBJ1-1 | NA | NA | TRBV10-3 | TGTGCCATCAGTGTAGGGCCGATGAACACTGAAGCTTTCTTT | CAISVGPMNTEAFF
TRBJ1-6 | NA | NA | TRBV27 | TGTGCCAGCAGTTTTTTTGCAGTGGATGTCAGGGGCGTTTCACCCCTCCACTTT | CASSFFAVDVRGVSPLHF
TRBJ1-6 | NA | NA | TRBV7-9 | TGTGCCAGCAGCTTAGAAGGGTTTTATTCACCCCTCCACTTT | CASSLEGFYSPLHF
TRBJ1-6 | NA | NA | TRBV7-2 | TGTGCCAGCAGCTTAGGGATGGGGGCGGGCCGCTCCTATAATTCACCCCTCCACTTT | CASSLGMGAGRSYNSPLHF
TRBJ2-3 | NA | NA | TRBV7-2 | TGTGCCAGCAGCTTAACCCAGGACCGCACAGATACGCAGTATTTT | CASSLTQDRTDTQYF
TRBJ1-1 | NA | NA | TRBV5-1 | TGCGCCAGCAGCTTGGACCAGCCGAACACTGAAGCTTTCTTT | CASSLDQPNTEAFF
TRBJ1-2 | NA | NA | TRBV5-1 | TGCGCCAGCAGCTTGGCCGGGGGTCAGGGAGATAGTGGCTACACCTTC | CASSLAGGQGDSGYTF
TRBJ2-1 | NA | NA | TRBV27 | TGTGCCAGCAGTTTATTAGCCGCCGGGGGCTACAATGAGCAGTTCTTC | CASSLLAAGGYNEQFF
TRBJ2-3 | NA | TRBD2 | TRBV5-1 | TGCGCCAGCAGCTTCGGGGGGGCCACCGCAGATACGCAGTATTTT | CASSFGGATADTQYF
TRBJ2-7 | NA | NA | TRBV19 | TGTGCCAGTAGTATAACCGGTCCCGACTACGAGCAGTACTTC | CASSITGPDYEQYF
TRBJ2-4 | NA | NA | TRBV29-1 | TGCAGCGTTGTGGAAGGAAAAAACATTCAGTACTTC | CSVVEGKNIQYF
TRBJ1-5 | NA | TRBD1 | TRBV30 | TGTGCCTGGTCCACAGGGGGCAGTGGACCCCAGCATTTT | CAWSTGGSGPQHF
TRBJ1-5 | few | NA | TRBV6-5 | TGTGCCAGCAGTCCTTTTGGGGGCGGTCAGCCCCAGCATTTT | CASSPFGGGQPQHF
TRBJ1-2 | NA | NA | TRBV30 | TGTGCCTGGAGTGTCGGCGGGTATGACGGCTACACCTTC | CAWSVGGYDGYTF
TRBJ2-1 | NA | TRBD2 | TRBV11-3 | TGTGCCAGCAGCTTAATGGCGGGGGGCGAGAATGAGCAGTTCTTC | CASSLMAGGENEQFF
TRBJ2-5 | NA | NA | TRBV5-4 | TGTGCCAGCAGCTTGGATCTGGGGCAAGAGACCCAGTACTTC | CASSLDLGQETQYF
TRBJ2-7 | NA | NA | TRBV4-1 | TGCGCCAGCAGCCAAGATTGGGGCAGGGGTTTAAGCTCCTACGAGCAGTACTTC | CASSQDWGRGLSSYEQYF
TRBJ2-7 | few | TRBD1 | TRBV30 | TGTGCCGGTGGACAGGGAGCATCCTACGAGCAGTACTTC | CAGGQGASYEQYF
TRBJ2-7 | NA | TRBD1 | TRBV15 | TGTGCCACCAGCAGAGATTACCAGGGGGCGCGGGAGCAGTACTTC | CATSRDYQGAREQYF
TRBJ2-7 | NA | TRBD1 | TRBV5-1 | TGCGCCAGCCGGAGAACTGGGACAGCCTCCTCCTACGAGCAGTACTTC | CASRRTGTASSYEQYF
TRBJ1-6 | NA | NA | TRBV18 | TGTGCCAGCTCACAGGGCCAGGGATATAATTCACCCCTCCACTTT | CASSQGQGYNSPLHF